The entry that follows covers one TCR beta chain sequence. Only in-frame clones appear in the TCRdb table, and some are missing; sequencing was by immunoSEQ multiplex PCR. The sample lists about 960,000 clones, roughly 72% seen once, with roughly 1.5% in the top ten. The data are from a study of shared clonotypes between healthy human individuals. Trimming cost V 1 base and J 1 base; bases outside gene matches: 4. Germline V gene lookup returns CDR1 SGHNT and CDR2 YYREEE (reference sequence). This CDR3 spans 16 amino acids. This TCR came from a man aged 18 to 30 in good health. Sequencing input: memory CD4+ T cells sorted from blood. Noted subset: CD45RA-negative fraction. The rearrangement uses TRBV5-4 and TRBJ2-2; the match to TRBD2 covers 7 bases. The CDR3 bases are TGTGCCAGCAGCTTGACGGGGGAGGGGAACACCGGGGAGCTGTTTTTT. It is translated as CASSLTGEGNTGELFF.